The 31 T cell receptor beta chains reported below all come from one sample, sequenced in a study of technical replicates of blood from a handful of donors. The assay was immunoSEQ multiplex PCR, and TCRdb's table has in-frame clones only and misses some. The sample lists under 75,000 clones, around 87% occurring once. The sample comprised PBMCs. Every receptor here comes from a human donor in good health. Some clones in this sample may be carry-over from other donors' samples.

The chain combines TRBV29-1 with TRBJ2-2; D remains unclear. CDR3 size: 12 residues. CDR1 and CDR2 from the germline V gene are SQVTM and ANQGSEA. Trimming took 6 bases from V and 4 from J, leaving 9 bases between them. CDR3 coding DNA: TGCAGCGTCCTAGGTGCCACCGGGGAGCTGTTTTTT. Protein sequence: CSVLGATGELFF.

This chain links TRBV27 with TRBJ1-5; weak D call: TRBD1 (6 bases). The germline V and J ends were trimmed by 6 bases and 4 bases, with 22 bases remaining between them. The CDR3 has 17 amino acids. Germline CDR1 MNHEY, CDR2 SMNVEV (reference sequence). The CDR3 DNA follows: TGTGCCAGCAGCTCTTACGCCGGACCAGGGGTGAATCAGCCCCAGCATTTT. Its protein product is CASSSYAGPGVNQPQHF.

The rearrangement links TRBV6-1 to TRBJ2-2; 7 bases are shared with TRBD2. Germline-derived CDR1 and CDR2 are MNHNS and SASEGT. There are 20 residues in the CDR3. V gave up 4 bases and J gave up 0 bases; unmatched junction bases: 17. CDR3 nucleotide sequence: TGTGCCAGCAGTGGGGGCCCCCGGGACTACCTTAACGCGAACACCGGGGAGCTGTTTTTT. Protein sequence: CASSGGPRDYLNANTGELFF.

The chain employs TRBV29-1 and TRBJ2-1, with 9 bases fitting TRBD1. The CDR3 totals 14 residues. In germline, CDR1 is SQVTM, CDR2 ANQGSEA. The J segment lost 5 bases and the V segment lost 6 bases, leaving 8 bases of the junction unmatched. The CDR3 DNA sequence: TGCAGCGTGAACGGGGACAGGGTCAACAATGAGCAGTTCTTC. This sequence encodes CSVNGDRVNNEQFF.

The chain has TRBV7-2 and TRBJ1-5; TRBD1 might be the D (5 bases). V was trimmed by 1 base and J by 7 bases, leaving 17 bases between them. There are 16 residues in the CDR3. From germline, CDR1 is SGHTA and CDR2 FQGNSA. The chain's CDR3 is CASSLESDPRGQPQHF. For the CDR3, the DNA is TGTGCCAGCAGCTTAGAATCAGACCCTAGGGGCCAGCCCCAGCATTTT.

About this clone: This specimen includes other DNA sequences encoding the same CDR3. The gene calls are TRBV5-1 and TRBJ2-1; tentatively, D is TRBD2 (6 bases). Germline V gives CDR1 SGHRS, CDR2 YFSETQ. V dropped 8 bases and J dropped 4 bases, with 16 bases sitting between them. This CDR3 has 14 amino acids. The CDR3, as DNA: TGCGCCAGTTCTTTATCGGGAGCTTACAATGAGCAGTTCTTC. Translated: CASSLSGAYNEQFF.

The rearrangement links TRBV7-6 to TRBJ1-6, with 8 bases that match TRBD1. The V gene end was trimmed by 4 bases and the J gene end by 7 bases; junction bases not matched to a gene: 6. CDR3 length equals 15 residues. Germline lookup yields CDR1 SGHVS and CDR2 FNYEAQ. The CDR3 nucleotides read TGTGCCAGCAGCTGGGGGACAGGCAGAAATTCACCCCTCCACTTT. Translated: CASSWGTGRNSPLHF.

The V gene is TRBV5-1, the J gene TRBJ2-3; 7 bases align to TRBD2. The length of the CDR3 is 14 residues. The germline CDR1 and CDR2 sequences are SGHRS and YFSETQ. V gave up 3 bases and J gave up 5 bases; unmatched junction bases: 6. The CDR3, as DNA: TGCGCCAGCAGCTACGGGGCTAGCGGAGATACGCAGTATTTT. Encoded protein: CASSYGASGDTQYF.

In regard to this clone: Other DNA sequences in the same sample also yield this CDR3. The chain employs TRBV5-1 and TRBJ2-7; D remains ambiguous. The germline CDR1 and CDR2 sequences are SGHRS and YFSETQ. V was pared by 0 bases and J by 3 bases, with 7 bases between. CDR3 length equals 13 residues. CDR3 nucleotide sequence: TGCGCCAGCAGCTTGGGCCTCGGCTACGAGCAGTACTTC. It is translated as CASSLGLGYEQYF.

In DNA form, the CDR3 reads TGTGCCTGGAGTGTGGGTCTAGCGGGCGAGCAGTACTTC. Protein: CAWSVGLAGEQYF. V and J are TRBV30 and TRBJ2-7; 8 bases are a match to TRBD2. V trimming: 0 bases; J trimming: 6 bases; junction bases outside the gene matches: 4. The germline gives CDR1 GTSNPN, CDR2 SVGIG (reference sequence). The CDR3 has 13 residues.

The CDR3 protein is CASSPTFVGHYGYTF. The DNA of the CDR3 is TGTGCCAGCTCACCGACGTTCGTGGGCCACTATGGCTACACCTTC. The chain joins TRBV18 to TRBJ1-2; D is uncertain. The CDR3 has 15 residues. Deletions cut 3 bases from V and 3 bases from J, with 14 bases between. Germline V gene data show CDR1 as KGHSH and CDR2 as LQKENI.

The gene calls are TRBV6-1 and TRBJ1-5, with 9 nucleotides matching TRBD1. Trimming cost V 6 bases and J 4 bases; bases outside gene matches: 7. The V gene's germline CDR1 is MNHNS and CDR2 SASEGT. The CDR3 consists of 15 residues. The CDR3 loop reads CASRRQDRGNQPQHF. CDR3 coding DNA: TGTGCCAGCAGGAGGCAAGACAGGGGGAATCAGCCCCAGCATTTT.

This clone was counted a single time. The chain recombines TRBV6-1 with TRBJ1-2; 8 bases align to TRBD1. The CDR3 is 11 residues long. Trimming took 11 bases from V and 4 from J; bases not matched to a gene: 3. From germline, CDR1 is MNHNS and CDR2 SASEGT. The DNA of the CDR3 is TGTGCCTCGGACAGGGTCTATGGCTACACCTTC. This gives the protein CASDRVYGYTF.

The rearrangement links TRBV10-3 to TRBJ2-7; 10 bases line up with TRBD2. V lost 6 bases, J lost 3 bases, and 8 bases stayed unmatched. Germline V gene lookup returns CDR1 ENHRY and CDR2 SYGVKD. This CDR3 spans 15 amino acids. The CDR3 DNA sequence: TGTGCCATCAGGCCCCATCTAGCGGGAGTCTACGAGCAGTACTTC. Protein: CAIRPHLAGVYEQYF.

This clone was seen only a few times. The CDR3 DNA sequence: TGTGCCAGCAGTGAGGGCCTCAGGGGGTTCGGGAACACTGAAGCTTTCTTT. Translating it yields CASSEGLRGFGNTEAFF. V is TRBV2 and J is TRBJ1-1; TRBD1 aligns across 7 bases. Germline-derived CDR1 and CDR2 are SNHLY and FYNNEI. The CDR3 extends over 17 amino acids. The J segment lost 1 base and the V segment lost 3 bases, leaving 11 bases of the junction unmatched.

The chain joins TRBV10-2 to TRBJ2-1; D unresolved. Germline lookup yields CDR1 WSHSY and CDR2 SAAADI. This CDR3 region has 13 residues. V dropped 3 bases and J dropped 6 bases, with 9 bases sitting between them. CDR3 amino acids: CASSEYSSNEQFF. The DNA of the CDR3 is TGCGCCAGCAGTGAATATAGCAGCAATGAGCAGTTCTTC.

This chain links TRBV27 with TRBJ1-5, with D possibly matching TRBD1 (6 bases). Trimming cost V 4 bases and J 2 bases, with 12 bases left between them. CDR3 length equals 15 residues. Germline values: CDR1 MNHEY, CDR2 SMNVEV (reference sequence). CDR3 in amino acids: CASSYQGLGNQPQHF. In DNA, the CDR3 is TGTGCCAGCAGTTACCAGGGGTTAGGCAATCAGCCCCAGCATTTT.

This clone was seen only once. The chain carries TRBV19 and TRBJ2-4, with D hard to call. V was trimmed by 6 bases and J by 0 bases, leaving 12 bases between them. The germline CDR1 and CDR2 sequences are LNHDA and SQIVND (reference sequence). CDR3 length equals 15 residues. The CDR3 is CASSPTNLAKNIQYF. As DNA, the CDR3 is TGTGCCAGTAGCCCGACAAATTTAGCCAAAAACATTCAGTACTTC.

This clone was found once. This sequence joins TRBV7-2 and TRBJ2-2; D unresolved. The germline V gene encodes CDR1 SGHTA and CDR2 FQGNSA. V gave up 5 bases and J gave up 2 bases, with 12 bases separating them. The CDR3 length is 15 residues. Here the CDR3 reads CASSLGAVNTGELFF. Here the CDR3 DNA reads TGTGCCAGCAGCCTTGGTGCGGTCAACACCGGGGAGCTGTTTTTT.

This CDR3 reads CASSLAPGSRATTSWQYF. The CDR3 coding sequence is TGTGCCAGCAGCTTAGCGCCGGGATCACGGGCCACTACGAGTTGGCAGTACTTC. The V call is TRBV7-2, the J call TRBJ2-7; possible D gene TRBD2, 5 bases. This CDR3 is 18 amino acids long. V lost 0 bases, J lost 9 bases, and 27 bases lay in between. CDR1 is SGHTA, CDR2 FQGNSA, per germline. Together with reference TRBV7-2 and TRBJ2-7, the CDR3 gives the full variable domain: GAGVSQSPSNKVTEKGKDVELRCDPISGHTALYWYRQSLGQGLEFLIYFQGNSAPDKSGLPSDRFSAERTGGSVSTLTIQRTQQEDSAVYLCASSLAPGSRATTSWQYFGPGTRLTVT.

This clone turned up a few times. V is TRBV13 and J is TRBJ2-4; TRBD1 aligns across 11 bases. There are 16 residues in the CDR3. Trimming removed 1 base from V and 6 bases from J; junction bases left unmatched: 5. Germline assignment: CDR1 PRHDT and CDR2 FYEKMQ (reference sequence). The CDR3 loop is CASSLERTGGGNIQYF. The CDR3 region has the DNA TGTGCCAGCAGCTTAGAGCGGACAGGGGGCGGAAACATTCAGTACTTC.

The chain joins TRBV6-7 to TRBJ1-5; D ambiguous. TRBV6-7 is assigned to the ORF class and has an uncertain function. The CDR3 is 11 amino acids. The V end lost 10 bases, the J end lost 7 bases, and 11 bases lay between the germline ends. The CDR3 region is CATNAAQPQHF. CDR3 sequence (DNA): TGTGCCACAAACGCGGCCCAGCCCCAGCATTTT.

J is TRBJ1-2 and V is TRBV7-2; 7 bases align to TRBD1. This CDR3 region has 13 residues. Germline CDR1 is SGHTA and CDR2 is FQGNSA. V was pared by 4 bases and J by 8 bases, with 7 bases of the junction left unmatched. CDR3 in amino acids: CASSWTGVGGYTF. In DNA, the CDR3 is TGTGCCAGCAGCTGGACAGGAGTAGGGGGCTACACCTTC.

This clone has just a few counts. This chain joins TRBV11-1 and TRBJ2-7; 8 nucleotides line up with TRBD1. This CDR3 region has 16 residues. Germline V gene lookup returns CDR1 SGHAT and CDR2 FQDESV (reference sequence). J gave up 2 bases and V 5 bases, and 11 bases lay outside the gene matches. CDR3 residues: CASSRATGTGAYEQYF. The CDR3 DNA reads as TGTGCCAGCAGCAGAGCTACCGGGACAGGAGCCTACGAGCAGTACTTC. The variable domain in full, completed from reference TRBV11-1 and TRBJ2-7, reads EAEVAQSPRYKITEKSQAVAFWCDPISGHATLYWYRQILGQGPELLVQFQDESVVDDSQLPKDRFSAERLKGVDSTLKIQPAELGDSAMYLCASSRATGTGAYEQYFGPGTRLTVT.

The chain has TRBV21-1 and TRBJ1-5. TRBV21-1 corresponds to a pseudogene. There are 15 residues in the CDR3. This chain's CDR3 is CASSKVSGYDQPQHF. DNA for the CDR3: TGTGCCAGCAGCAAAGTATCGGGGTACGATCAGCCCCAGCATTTT.

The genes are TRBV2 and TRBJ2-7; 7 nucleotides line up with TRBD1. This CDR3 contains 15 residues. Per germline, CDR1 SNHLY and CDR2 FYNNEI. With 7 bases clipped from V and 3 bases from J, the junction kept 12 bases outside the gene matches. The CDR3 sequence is CASTPQGTPFYEQYF. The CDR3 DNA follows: TGTGCCAGCACCCCACAGGGGACCCCTTTCTACGAGCAGTACTTC. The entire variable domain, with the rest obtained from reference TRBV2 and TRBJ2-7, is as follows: EPEVTQTPSHQVTQMGQEVILRCVPISNHLYFYWYRQILGQKVEFLVSFYNNEISEKSEIFDDQFSVERPDGSNFTLKIRSTKLEDSAMYFCASTPQGTPFYEQYFGPGTRLTVT.

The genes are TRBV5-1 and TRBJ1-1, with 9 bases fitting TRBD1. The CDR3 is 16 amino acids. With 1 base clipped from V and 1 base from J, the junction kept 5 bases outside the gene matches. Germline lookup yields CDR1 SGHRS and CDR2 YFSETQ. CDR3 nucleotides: TGCGCCAGCAGCTTGATAGGGACAGGGCCGAACACTGAAGCTTTCTTT. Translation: CASSLIGTGPNTEAFF.

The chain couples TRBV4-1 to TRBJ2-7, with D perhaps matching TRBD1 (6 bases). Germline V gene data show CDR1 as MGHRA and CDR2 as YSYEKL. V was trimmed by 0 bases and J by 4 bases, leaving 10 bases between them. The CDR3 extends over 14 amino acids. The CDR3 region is CASSQEQGWYEQYF. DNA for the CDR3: TGCGCCAGCAGCCAAGAGCAGGGGTGGTACGAGCAGTACTTC.

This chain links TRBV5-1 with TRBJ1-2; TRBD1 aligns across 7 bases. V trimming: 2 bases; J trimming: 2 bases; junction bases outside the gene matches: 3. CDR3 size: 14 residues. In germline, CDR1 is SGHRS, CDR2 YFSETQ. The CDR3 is CASSFDRVNYGYTF. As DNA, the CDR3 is TGCGCCAGCAGCTTCGACAGGGTCAACTATGGCTACACCTTC. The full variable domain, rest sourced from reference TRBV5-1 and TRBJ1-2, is KAGVTQTPRYLIKTRGQQVTLSCSPISGHRSVSWYQQTPGQGLQFLFEYFSETQRNKGNFPGRFSGRQFSNSRSEMNVSTLELGDSALYLCASSFDRVNYGYTFGSGTRLTVV.

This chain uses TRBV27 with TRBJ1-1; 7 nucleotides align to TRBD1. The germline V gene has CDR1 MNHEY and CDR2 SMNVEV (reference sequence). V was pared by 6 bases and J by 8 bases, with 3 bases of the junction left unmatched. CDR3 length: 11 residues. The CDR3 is CASRTGWEAFF. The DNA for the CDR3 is TGTGCCAGCAGGACAGGGTGGGAAGCTTTCTTT.

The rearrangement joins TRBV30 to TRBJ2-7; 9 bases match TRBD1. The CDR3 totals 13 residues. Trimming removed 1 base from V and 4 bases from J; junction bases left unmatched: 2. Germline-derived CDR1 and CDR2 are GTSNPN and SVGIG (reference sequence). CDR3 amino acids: CAWSGGQGYEQYF. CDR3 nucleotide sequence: TGTGCCTGGAGTGGGGGACAGGGTTACGAGCAGTACTTC.